This is a list of T cell receptor beta chains from one sample in a study of T cells in Graves' hyperthyroidism and ophthalmopathy. MiXCR, applied by TCRdb to the multiplex PCR reads, yields one record per CDR3 protein. The data contain around 450,000 distinct CDR3 sequences, 15% to 19% of them seen just once; the ten biggest clones take up 7.5% to 9%. Sequencing input: blood. These receptors came from a young woman with Graves' hyperthyroidism. Each CDR3 is given with its conserved first and last residue. A D gene is named only where the DNA matches it firmly.

TRBD2,TRBV5-1,CASSRMLRGGLGTGELFF
TRBD2,TRBV12-3/TRBV12-4,CASVLTSGRADTQYF
NA,TRBV20-1,CSAKGFRETQYF
TRBD2,TRBV7-9,CASRGTSGSGGEQFF
TRBD2,TRBV2,CASRLLAGEIQETQYF
NA,TRBV6-1,CASSLERRIYGYTF
TRBD2,TRBV6-5,CASRTSGSWGTQYF
TRBD1,TRBV3-1,CASTQGGSEAFF
NA,TRBV28,CASHLGGSYNEQFF
NA,TRBV2,CASRPGYGYTF
TRBD1,TRBV6-1,CASRGQGSEKLFF
TRBD1,TRBV18,CASSPPGQFPYEQYF
NA,TRBV10-1,CASSGLNTEAFF
NA,TRBV5-1,CASSPQVGDAGELFF
TRBD2,TRBV20-1,CSAKGWEGEQYF
NA,TRBV30,CAWSVQGGYNQPQHF
TRBD2,TRBV18,CASSQPTSKNTGELFF
NA,TRBV11-3,CASSLGQSSGDTIYF
TRBD2,TRBV6-6,CASSYFAGGQGTDTQYF
TRBD1,TRBV7-3,CASSLQGQGLREQYF
NA,TRBV12-3/TRBV12-4,CASSSARATNTEAFF
NA,TRBV5-6,CASSWDGGASGNTIYF
NA,TRBV13,CASSLKGSPYGYTF